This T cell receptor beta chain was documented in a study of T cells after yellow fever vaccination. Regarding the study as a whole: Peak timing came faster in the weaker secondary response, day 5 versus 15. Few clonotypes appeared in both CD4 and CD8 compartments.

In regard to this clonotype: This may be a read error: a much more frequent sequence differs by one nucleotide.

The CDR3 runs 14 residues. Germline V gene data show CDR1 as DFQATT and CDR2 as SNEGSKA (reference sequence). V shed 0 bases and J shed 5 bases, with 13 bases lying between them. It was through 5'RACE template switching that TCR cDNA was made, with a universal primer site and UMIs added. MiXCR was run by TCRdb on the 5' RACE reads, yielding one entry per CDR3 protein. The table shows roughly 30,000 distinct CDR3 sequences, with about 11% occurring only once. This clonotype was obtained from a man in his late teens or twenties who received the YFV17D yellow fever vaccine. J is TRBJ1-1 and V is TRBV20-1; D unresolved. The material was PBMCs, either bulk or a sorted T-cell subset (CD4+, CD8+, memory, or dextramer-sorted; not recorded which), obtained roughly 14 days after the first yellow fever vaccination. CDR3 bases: TGCAGTGCTAGAGATTACGTGGTGTGGACTGAAGCTTTCTTT. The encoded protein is CSARDYVVWTEAFF.